This is a list of T cell receptor beta chains from one sample in a study of shared clonotypes between healthy human individuals. The protocol was immunoSEQ multiplex PCR, while the TCRdb copy is restricted to in-frame clones and leaves out a portion. The sample holds about 670,000 clones, 72% seen once. The sequencing sample was made of memory CD4+ T cells sorted from blood. The source of these receptors is a woman younger than 45 in good health. The CDR3 runs from the conserved cysteine through the conserved F or W. Fields, in order: V gene, J gene, D gene, clone size, CDR3 protein, CDR3 DNA. A D gene is named only where the DNA matches it firmly. Clone sizes are given selectively: once, few, many, or a class where the clone is expanded.

V: TRBV27; J: TRBJ1-4; D: .; size: .; CDR3: CASSGDFSEKLFF; DNA: TGTGCCAGCAGCGGGGATTTTAGTGAAAAACTGTTTTTT
V: TRBV28; J: TRBJ2-5; D: .; size: once; CDR3: CASSTHGETQYF; DNA: TGTGCCAGCTCGACCCACGGGGAGACCCAGTACTTC
V: TRBV14; J: TRBJ2-5; D: .; size: few; CDR3: CASSPLRGPRAQETQYF; DNA: TGTGCCAGCAGCCCCCTTCGAGGACCTCGCGCCCAAGAGACCCAGTACTTC
V: TRBV4-1; J: TRBJ2-3; D: .; size: .; CDR3: CASSQDWGGTGSYTQYF; DNA: TGCGCCAGCAGCCAAGATTGGGGAGGCACGGGCTCTTATACGCAGTATTTT
V: TRBV27; J: TRBJ2-3; D: .; size: .; CDR3: CASSSFRGRGTDTQYF; DNA: TGTGCCAGCAGTTCCTTCAGGGGGAGGGGCACAGATACGCAGTATTTT
V: TRBV29-1; J: TRBJ2-1; D: .; size: .; CDR3: CSGQKPSSYNEQFF; DNA: TGCAGCGGCCAGAAACCGAGCTCCTACAATGAGCAGTTCTTC
V: TRBV7-9; J: TRBJ2-7; D: TRBD1; size: few; CDR3: CASSPEQGKGPYEQYF; DNA: TGTGCCAGCAGCCCCGAACAGGGGAAAGGGCCCTACGAGCAGTACTTC
V: TRBV19; J: TRBJ2-3; D: .; size: .; CDR3: CASSITGASDTQYF; DNA: TGTGCCAGTAGTATTACGGGAGCCTCTGATACGCAGTATTTT
V: TRBV11-2; J: TRBJ2-5; D: TRBD2; size: few; CDR3: CASSFLAGALQETQYF; DNA: TGTGCCAGCAGCTTTCTAGCGGGAGCGCTACAAGAGACCCAGTACTTC
V: TRBV5-6; J: TRBJ2-3; D: .; size: few; CDR3: CASRWMTGYTDTQYF; DNA: TGTGCCAGCAGATGGATGACAGGTTACACAGATACGCAGTATTTT
V: TRBV5-6; J: TRBJ1-2; D: TRBD1; size: .; CDR3: CASSRQGRSYGYTF; DNA: TGTGCCAGCAGCCGACAGGGACGAAGCTATGGCTACACCTTC
V: TRBV7-2; J: TRBJ2-4; D: .; size: .; CDR3: CASSLLGSAYSKNIQYF; DNA: TGTGCCAGCAGCTTATTGGGCAGTGCTTATTCCAAAAACATTCAGTACTTC
V: TRBV7-6; J: TRBJ1-3; D: TRBD1; size: .; CDR3: CASSFPGQGSTGNTIYF; DNA: TGTGCCAGCTCTTTCCCGGGACAGGGGAGTACTGGAAACACCATATATTTT
V: TRBV6-5; J: TRBJ2-3; D: TRBD1; size: .; CDR3: CASNSGQGVTDTQYF; DNA: TGTGCCAGCAATTCGGGACAGGGGGTCACAGATACGCAGTATTTT
V: TRBV30; J: TRBJ1-1; D: .; size: .; CDR3: CAWKEGSTEAFF; DNA: TGTGCCTGGAAGGAGGGAAGCACTGAAGCTTTCTTT
V: TRBV27; J: TRBJ2-1; D: .; size: .; CDR3: CASSIQSWGRKNNEQFF; DNA: TGTGCCAGCAGTATCCAGAGCTGGGGACGGAAGAACAATGAGCAGTTCTTC
V: TRBV2; J: TRBJ1-5; D: .; size: .; CDR3: CASKPDSYQPQHF; DNA: TGTGCCAGCAAACCGGACAGCTATCAGCCCCAGCATTTT
V: TRBV28; J: TRBJ1-2; D: .; size: .; CDR3: CGAHRGGNYGYTF; DNA: TGTGGAGCGCACCGGGGAGGTAACTATGGCTACACCTTC
V: TRBV5-1; J: TRBJ2-1; D: .; size: .; CDR3: CASSLDLSSYNEQFF; DNA: TGCGCCAGCAGCTTGGACCTAAGCTCCTACAATGAGCAGTTCTTC
V: TRBV19; J: TRBJ1-1; D: .; size: .; CDR3: CASMRGMGTEAFF; DNA: TGTGCCAGTATGAGGGGAATGGGAACTGAAGCTTTCTTT
V: TRBV5-1; J: TRBJ2-1; D: .; size: .; CDR3: CASSYRANEQFF; DNA: TGCGCCAGCAGCTACAGGGCCAATGAGCAGTTCTTC
V: TRBV2; J: TRBJ2-1; D: TRBD1; size: .; CDR3: CASIRGTGDDNEQFF; DNA: TGTGCCAGCATACGGGGGACAGGGGACGACAATGAGCAGTTCTTC
V: TRBV30; J: TRBJ1-1; D: .; size: .; CDR3: CAWSPSTPAAFF; DNA: TGTGCCTGGAGCCCTTCAACCCCGGCCGCTTTCTTT
V: TRBV7-9; J: TRBJ2-3; D: TRBD1; size: .; CDR3: CASSIQGAGDTQYF; DNA: TGTGCCAGCAGCATACAGGGGGCGGGAGATACGCAGTATTTT
V: TRBV19; J: TRBJ2-7; D: .; size: few; CDR3: CASSIILGGEQYF; DNA: TGTGCCAGTAGTATCATATTAGGAGGCGAGCAGTACTTC
V: TRBV6-1; J: TRBJ2-3; D: .; size: many; CDR3: CASSEAVRDTQYF; DNA: TGTGCCAGCAGTGAGGCAGTTCGAGATACGCAGTATTTT
V: TRBV6-5; J: TRBJ2-7; D: .; size: .; CDR3: CASSYSYPGTEYEQYF; DNA: TGTGCCAGCAGTTACTCATACCCGGGAACTGAATACGAGCAGTACTTC
V: TRBV5-1; J: TRBJ2-1; D: TRBD2; size: once; CDR3: CASSSGREGWDEQFF; DNA: TGCGCCAGCAGCTCGGGGCGGGAGGGCTGGGATGAGCAGTTCTTC
V: TRBV11-2; J: TRBJ2-3; D: .; size: .; CDR3: CASSLGWQGTDTQYF; DNA: TGTGCCAGCAGCTTAGGTTGGCAGGGTACAGATACGCAGTATTTT
V: TRBV5-1; J: TRBJ1-1; D: .; size: .; CDR3: CASSLRVRTEAFF; DNA: TGCGCCAGCAGCTTGAGGGTTAGGACTGAAGCTTTCTTT
V: TRBV9; J: TRBJ2-2; D: TRBD1; size: few; CDR3: CASSISGGFSTGELFF; DNA: TGTGCCAGCAGCATCTCAGGGGGTTTTAGCACCGGGGAGCTGTTTTTT
V: TRBV7-6; J: TRBJ1-2; D: TRBD1; size: .; CDR3: CASSPDREYGYTF; DNA: TGTGCCAGCAGCCCGGACAGGGAGTATGGCTACACCTTC
V: TRBV18; J: TRBJ2-7; D: TRBD2; size: .; CDR3: CASSSRGVSYEQYF; DNA: TGTGCCAGCTCATCCCGGGGGGTCTCCTACGAGCAGTACTTC
V: TRBV27; J: TRBJ1-3; D: TRBD1; size: .; CDR3: CASSSLNPYRGRENTIYF; DNA: TGTGCCAGCAGCTCACTAAACCCTTACAGGGGGCGGGAAAACACCATATATTTT
V: TRBV21-1; J: TRBJ1-5; D: .; size: .; CDR3: CASSKGRVFNQPQHF; DNA: TGTGCCAGCAGCAAAGGGCGGGTCTTCAATCAGCCCCAGCATTTT
V: TRBV5-6; J: TRBJ1-3; D: TRBD1; size: .; CDR3: CASRRQGQGENTIYF; DNA: TGTGCCAGCAGACGACAAGGACAGGGGGAAAACACCATATATTTT
V: TRBV9; J: TRBJ1-1; D: TRBD1; size: .; CDR3: CASSVVGQGDTEAFF; DNA: TGTGCCAGCAGCGTAGTGGGACAGGGGGACACTGAAGCTTTCTTT
V: TRBV10-3; J: TRBJ1-2; D: .; size: few; CDR3: CAISERSGYGYTF; DNA: TGTGCCATCAGTGAACGGTCAGGGTATGGCTACACCTTC
V: TRBV7-9; J: TRBJ2-5; D: .; size: .; CDR3: CASSFVETQYF; DNA: TGTGCCAGCAGCTTCGTAGAGACCCAGTACTTC
V: TRBV5-1; J: TRBJ2-5; D: TRBD1; size: .; CDR3: CASTGGQGAGETQYF; DNA: TGCGCCAGCACGGGGGGACAGGGGGCTGGCGAGACCCAGTACTTC
V: TRBV6-4; J: TRBJ1-5; D: .; size: .; CDR3: CASSAQGGQPQHF; DNA: TGTGCCAGCAGTGCCCAGGGTGGGCAGCCCCAGCATTTT
V: TRBV7-9; J: TRBJ1-4; D: TRBD1; size: .; CDR3: CASRPGQVNEKLFF; DNA: TGTGCCAGCAGGCCGGGACAGGTCAATGAAAAACTGTTTTTT
V: TRBV4-2; J: TRBJ2-1; D: .; size: few; CDR3: CASSPRAQADEQFF; DNA: TGTGCCAGCAGCCCGAGGGCTCAAGCGGATGAGCAGTTCTTC
V: TRBV5-4; J: TRBJ2-2; D: TRBD2; size: .; CDR3: CASSLGLAGPTGELFF; DNA: TGTGCCAGCAGCTTGGGCCTAGCGGGACCCACCGGGGAGCTGTTTTTT
V: TRBV7-2; J: TRBJ2-7; D: TRBD2; size: .; CDR3: CASSLWARESGEQYF; DNA: TGTGCCAGCAGCTTATGGGCGCGGGAGTCGGGCGAGCAGTACTTC
V: TRBV10-2; J: TRBJ1-1; D: TRBD1; size: .; CDR3: CASTLGQKNTEAFF; DNA: TGCGCCAGCACCCTGGGACAGAAGAACACTGAAGCTTTCTTT
V: TRBV5-4; J: TRBJ1-2; D: TRBD1; size: few; CDR3: CAVPKSAARGNANYGYTF; DNA: TGTGCCGTCCCAAAGTCAGCGGCCAGGGGGAACGCTAACTATGGCTACACCTTC
V: TRBV4-2; J: TRBJ1-3; D: .; size: .; CDR3: CASSQEPGNTIYF; DNA: TGTGCCAGCAGCCAAGAACCTGGAAACACCATATATTTT
V: TRBV7-9; J: TRBJ2-1; D: TRBD1; size: few; CDR3: CASSPGQGGGEQFF; DNA: TGTGCCAGCAGCCCGGGACAGGGGGGCGGTGAGCAGTTCTTC
V: TRBV2; J: TRBJ1-1; D: TRBD1; size: once; CDR3: CASRGTGGAAEAFF; DNA: TGTGCCAGCAGAGGGACAGGGGGAGCGGCTGAAGCTTTCTTT